These 15 T cell receptor beta chains share one sample of origin, sequenced in a study of beta chain features in type 1 diabetes. Study-wide points: Moderate yet significant TCRB CDR3 shortening was seen in Type 1 diabetes patients in all four CD4+ subsets.

No antigen has been assigned to these receptors. Expressed TCRB transcripts were sequenced, since all the RNA that had been isolated was reverse transcribed. Repertoires were generated with immunoSEQ multiplex PCR, while TCRdb's copy carries only in-frame clones and drops some. The table has some 120,000 clones, approximately 15% seen once. Sequenced material: central memory CD4+ T cells from blood. The receptor set was obtained from a man younger than 35 with type 1 diabetes.

Worth noting for this clone: Since a much larger clone is just one base distant, this may be a read error. The same CDR3 can be traced to other DNA sequences in this sample. The J gene is TRBJ1-4, the V gene TRBV18, with no clear D. CDR3 length equals 16 residues. Germline V gene lookup returns CDR1 KGHSH and CDR2 LQKENI. Trimming removed 5 bases at V and 1 base at J, with 14 bases between. The CDR3 DNA sequence: TGTGCCAGCTCATCGGCTGCACCTCAAACTAATGAAAAACTGTTTTTT. Protein sequence: CASSSAAPQTNEKLFF. The full variable domain, completed using reference TRBV18 and TRBJ1-4, is NAGVMQNPRHLVRRRGQEARLRCSPMKGHSHVYWYRQLPEEGLKFMVYLQKENIIDESGMPKERFSAEFPKEGPSILRIQQVVRGDSAAYFCASSSAAPQTNEKLFFGSGTQLSVL.

This chain connects TRBV6-5 to TRBJ2-1; D tentatively fits TRBD1 or TRBD2 (5 bases each). This CDR3 comprises 15 residues. V lost 5 bases and J lost 5, with 16 bases in between. CDR1 and CDR2 (germline): MNHEY, SVGAGI. This CDR3 is CASSAGTNVHNEQFF. In DNA, the CDR3 is TGTGCCAGCAGTGCCGGGACCAACGTGCACAATGAGCAGTTCTTC.

This chain joins TRBV6-1 and TRBJ2-5, with 12 bases fitting TRBD2. The CDR3 extends over 15 amino acids. From germline, CDR1 is MNHNS and CDR2 SASEGT. The trim removed 5 bases at V and 5 bases at J, leaving 6 bases unmatched. The CDR3 sequence: CASSRTSGEYETQYF. CDR3 DNA sequence: TGTGCCAGCAGTCGGACTAGCGGGGAGTATGAGACCCAGTACTTC.

The V gene is TRBV5-1, the J gene TRBJ1-5; possible D gene TRBD1, 5 bases. The CDR3 has 14 amino acids. CDR1 and CDR2 (germline): SGHRS, YFSETQ. V lost 2 bases and J lost 4, with 10 bases in between. The CDR3 sequence: CASSFGTANQPQHF. As DNA, the CDR3 is TGCGCCAGCAGCTTCGGGACGGCGAATCAGCCCCAGCATTTT. The variable domain in full, with the rest retrieved from reference TRBV5-1 and TRBJ1-5, is KAGVTQTPRYLIKTRGQQVTLSCSPISGHRSVSWYQQTPGQGLQFLFEYFSETQRNKGNFPGRFSGRQFSNSRSEMNVSTLELGDSALYLCASSFGTANQPQHFGDGTRLSIL.

This clone was recorded a few times. V gene TRBV7-2 combines with J gene TRBJ2-5, with no clear D. Germline CDR1 is SGHTA and CDR2 is FQGNSA. V was shortened by 6 bases and J by 2 bases, with 10 bases between the two germline ends. There are 13 residues in the CDR3. The CDR3 sequence is CASSHPAQETQYF. Written as DNA, the CDR3 is TGTGCCAGCAGTCATCCGGCACAAGAGACCCAGTACTTC. Based on the CDR3 plus reference TRBV7-2 and TRBJ2-5, the full variable domain is GAGVSQSPSNKVTEKGKDVELRCDPISGHTALYWYRQSLGQGLEFLIYFQGNSAPDKSGLPSDRFSAERTGGSVSTLTIQRTQQEDSAVYLCASSHPAQETQYFGPGTRLLVL.

The gene calls are TRBV30 and TRBJ2-5; D may be TRBD2 (6 bases). This CDR3 has 15 amino acids. The V gene's germline CDR1 is GTSNPN and CDR2 SVGIG (reference sequence). Trimming removed 0 bases from V and 1 base from J, with 12 bases in between. The CDR3 here is CAWSVGAGRQETQYF. CDR3 DNA sequence: TGTGCCTGGAGTGTAGGGGCGGGGCGCCAAGAGACCCAGTACTTC.

The V and J genes are TRBV4-3 and TRBJ1-6, with a tentative D call TRBD1 (5 bases). Germline V gene lookup returns CDR1 LGHNA and CDR2 YSLEER. This CDR3 is built from 15 residues. V was shortened by 4 bases and J by 7 bases, with 14 bases between the two germline ends. The CDR3 sequence is CASSRDDSQNSPLHF. CDR3 in DNA: TGCGCCAGCAGCCGAGACGACAGCCAGAATTCACCCCTCCACTTT.

The rearrangement links TRBV9 to TRBJ2-2; perhaps D is TRBD1 or TRBD2 (5 bases each). The V end lost 6 bases, the J end lost 3 bases, and 15 bases lay between the germline ends. Germline assignment: CDR1 SGDLS and CDR2 YYNGEE. The CDR3 covers 15 residues. The CDR3 is CASTVGTAYTGELFF. CDR3 DNA: TGTGCCAGCACCGTTGGGACGGCCTACACCGGGGAGCTGTTTTTT.

The chain combines TRBV4-2 with TRBJ1-2; D gene uncertain. This CDR3 spans 12 amino acids. V gave up 2 bases and J gave up 9 bases, with 10 bases separating them. Germline assignment: CDR1 LGHNA and CDR2 YNFKEQ. The CDR3 reads CASSQLQSSYTF. DNA for the CDR3: TGTGCCAGCAGCCAATTGCAGTCGAGCTACACCTTC.

The CDR3 here is CACRQCEAFF. The CDR3 region has the DNA TGTGCCTGCAGGCAGTGTGAAGCTTTCTTT. This chain connects TRBV30 to TRBJ1-1; D uncertain. CDR1 is GTSNPN and CDR2 is SVGIG in the germline V gene (reference sequence). With 6 bases removed from V and 7 bases from J, the gap between germline ends came to 9 bases. This CDR3 is built from 10 residues.

The gene calls are TRBV4-2 and TRBJ2-7; TRBD2 might be the D (5 bases). The V gene's germline CDR1 is LGHNA and CDR2 YNFKEQ. The germline V and J ends were trimmed by 0 bases and 4 bases, with 10 bases remaining between them. The CDR3 length is 14 residues. The CDR3 here is CASSQENRGYEQYF. The CDR3 bases are TGTGCCAGCAGCCAAGAGAACCGCGGGTACGAGCAGTACTTC.

This clone was seen only a few times. The chain recombines TRBV18 with TRBJ2-3; no reliable D call. Germline values: CDR1 KGHSH, CDR2 LQKENI. The V end was cut by 5 bases, the J end by 4 bases, with 13 bases between. The length of the CDR3 is 14 residues. This CDR3 reads CASSTSTGADTQYF. For the CDR3, the DNA is TGTGCCAGCTCAACTTCCACTGGCGCAGATACGCAGTATTTT.

The chain couples TRBV5-1 to TRBJ2-1, with TRBD2 identical over 13 bases. CDR3 length: 17 amino acids. V was clipped by 2 bases and J by 5 bases; unmatched bases: 7. Germline loops: CDR1 SGHRS, CDR2 YFSETQ. Written as DNA, the CDR3 is TGCGCCAGCAGCTTCAATCCACTAGCGGGAGGGGACAATGAGCAGTTCTTC. Translated: CASSFNPLAGGDNEQFF.

This chain connects TRBV11-2 to TRBJ2-1; D possibly corresponds to TRBD2 (6 bases). Germline V gene lookup returns CDR1 SGHAT and CDR2 FQNNGV. The CDR3 runs 16 residues. Trimming cost V 10 bases and J 4 bases, with 23 bases left between them. The CDR3 reads CAILGGVRAGYNEQFF. In DNA, the CDR3 is TGTGCCATCCTTGGCGGGGTCAGGGCGGGTTACAATGAGCAGTTCTTC.

In this sample, this clone turned up a few times. The gene calls are TRBV5-1 and TRBJ2-5, with TRBD2 identical over 11 bases. There are 16 residues in the CDR3. In germline, CDR1 is SGHRS, CDR2 YFSETQ. The J segment lost 3 bases and the V segment lost 4 bases, leaving 8 bases of the junction unmatched. CDR3 nucleotide sequence: TGCGCCAGCAGCCCGCCGGGACTAGCGGAGAAAGAGACCCAGTACTTC. This sequence encodes CASSPPGLAEKETQYF.